The T cell receptor beta chain described here comes from a study of shared clonotypes between healthy human individuals. Study results and caveats: A few donors had roughly 5% of their naive CD4 clonotypes in common.

Profiled with immunoSEQ multiplex PCR; TCRdb holds only in-frame clones, not every one. The table lists about 1 million clones, about 75% of them singletons. Note on this clone: Its antigen is not identified. This sample includes further DNA sequences coding for the same CDR3.

Germline loops: CDR1 KGHSH, CDR2 LQKENI. The CDR3 covers 13 residues. J lost 3 bases, V lost 2 bases, and 1 base had no gene match. This rearrangement joins TRBV18 to TRBJ2-7; 7 bases align to TRBD1. Sequencing was performed on memory CD4+ T cells sorted from blood. Subset: CD45RA-negative fraction. The sequence was collected from a man aged 18 to 30 in good health. The CDR3 DNA reads as TGTGCCAGCTCACCAGGACAGGTCTACGAGCAGTACTTC. This codes for CASSPGQVYEQYF.